These T cell receptor beta chains were read from a single sample in a study of T cell responses to AZD1222 COVID-19 vaccine. Assay: immunoSEQ multiplex PCR; the TCRdb copy retains only in-frame clones and omits some. The sample includes about 97,000 clones, approximately 90% of them seen just once. The sequenced sample was peripheral blood, obtained on day 0 of AZD1222 vaccination. The source of these receptors is an adult in good health. The CDR3 runs from the conserved cysteine through the conserved F or W. Each record gives: V gene, D gene, clone size, J gene, CDR3 DNA, CDR3 protein. D genes are given only for firm matches. Part of the rows lack a size; the others show once, few, many or a class for expanded clones.

V: TRBV7-8; D: NA; size: NA; J: TRBJ1-4; DNA: TGTGCCAGCAGCTTAGGAGTGAATGAAAAACTGTTTTTT; CDR3: CASSLGVNEKLFF
V: TRBV25-1; D: NA; size: NA; J: TRBJ2-1; DNA: TGTGCCAGCAGTGAATATTACCTTTTCTACAATGAGCAGTTCTTC; CDR3: CASSEYYLFYNEQFF
V: TRBV19; D: TRBD1; size: NA; J: TRBJ1-5; DNA: TGTGCCAGTAGGGGGGACAGGGAGAGATATCAGCCCCAGCATTTT; CDR3: CASRGDRERYQPQHF
V: TRBV28; D: TRBD2; size: NA; J: TRBJ2-1; DNA: TGTGCCAGCACCTCTAGCGGGAGTTTGAGCTCCTACAATGAGCAGTTCTTC; CDR3: CASTSSGSLSSYNEQFF
V: TRBV29-1; D: NA; size: NA; J: TRBJ1-1; DNA: TGCAGCGTTGAAGATATCGGGGGCAATGAAGCTTTCTTT; CDR3: CSVEDIGGNEAFF
V: TRBV19; D: NA; size: NA; J: TRBJ1-1; DNA: TGTGCCAGTAGTAAAAAGGGTGGATCGATGAACACTGAAGCTTTCTTT; CDR3: CASSKKGGSMNTEAFF
V: TRBV5-6; D: NA; size: NA; J: TRBJ2-7; DNA: TGTGCCAGCAGCTTGACCTTCTACGAGCAGTACTTC; CDR3: CASSLTFYEQYF
V: TRBV20-1; D: NA; size: NA; J: TRBJ2-2; DNA: TGCAGTGCTCGCTTAGTCGGGGAGCTGTTTTTT; CDR3: CSARLVGELFF
V: TRBV19; D: NA; size: NA; J: TRBJ2-1; DNA: TGTGCCAGTAGTTGGGCAGATACACCCCCGCGGAATGAGCAGTTCTTC; CDR3: CASSWADTPPRNEQFF
V: TRBV3-1/TRBV3-2; D: NA; size: NA; J: TRBJ2-2; DNA: TGTGCCAGCAGCCAATACGTGGGGAGCAACACCGGGGAGCTGTTTTTT; CDR3: CASSQYVGSNTGELFF
V: TRBV28; D: NA; size: once; J: TRBJ2-7; DNA: TGTGCCAGCAGTTTTGGGGGGCACGAGCAGTACTTC; CDR3: CASSFGGHEQYF
V: TRBV5-1; D: TRBD2; size: NA; J: TRBJ2-5; DNA: TGCGCCAGCAGCTTCCCCGGGGGGGAAGAGACCCAGTACTTC; CDR3: CASSFPGGEETQYF
V: TRBV29-1; D: NA; size: once; J: TRBJ2-1; DNA: TGCAGCGTGCGCCGGACTAACCTCTACAATGAGCAGTTCTTC; CDR3: CSVRRTNLYNEQFF
V: TRBV5-1; D: NA; size: NA; J: TRBJ2-5; DNA: TGCGCCAGCAGCTCCGCCGGGGGCGAGGAGACCCAGTACTTC; CDR3: CASSSAGGEETQYF
V: TRBV7-9; D: NA; size: NA; J: TRBJ2-5; DNA: TGTGCCAGCAGCCCCTATGAGACCCAGTACTTC; CDR3: CASSPYETQYF
V: TRBV2; D: NA; size: once; J: TRBJ1-3; DNA: TGTGCCAGCAGTGTGGTGGAGGGTAGAGGAAACACCATATATTTT; CDR3: CASSVVEGRGNTIYF
V: TRBV28; D: TRBD1; size: NA; J: TRBJ2-7; DNA: TGTGCCAGCAGTTTTGGGACAGGGGGCACTCAGCAGTACTTC; CDR3: CASSFGTGGTQQYF
V: TRBV28; D: NA; size: NA; J: TRBJ1-3; DNA: TGTGCCAGTTCGACCATATCGACTGGAAACACCATATATTTT; CDR3: CASSTISTGNTIYF
V: TRBV29-1; D: TRBD1; size: NA; J: TRBJ1-1; DNA: TGCAGCGTGGACAGGGGGAACACTGAAGCTTTCTTT; CDR3: CSVDRGNTEAFF
V: TRBV5-8; D: NA; size: NA; J: TRBJ1-4; DNA: TGTGCCAGCAGCTTGGCCGGGACGGATGATGAAAAACTGTTTTTT; CDR3: CASSLAGTDDEKLFF
V: TRBV24-1; D: NA; size: NA; J: TRBJ2-3; DNA: TGTGCCACCAGTGAACGCACAGGGATGGGCACAGATACGCAGTATTTT; CDR3: CATSERTGMGTDTQYF
V: TRBV19; D: NA; size: NA; J: TRBJ1-6; DNA: TGTGCCAGTAGTCAGGACATCTACTCACCCCTCCACTTT; CDR3: CASSQDIYSPLHF
V: TRBV20-1; D: NA; size: NA; J: TRBJ2-3; DNA: TGCAGTGCTAGTTTAGGGACTACAGATACGCAGTATTTT; CDR3: CSASLGTTDTQYF
V: TRBV18; D: NA; size: few; J: TRBJ1-6; DNA: TGTGCCAGCTCACCCGACGAGAAGTTCAGCTCCTATAATTCACCCCTCCACTTT; CDR3: CASSPDEKFSSYNSPLHF
V: TRBV4-2; D: TRBD1; size: NA; J: TRBJ1-2; DNA: TGTGCCAGCAGCCAAGACACAGGGGGCGTTTATGGCTACACCTTC; CDR3: CASSQDTGGVYGYTF
V: TRBV11-2; D: NA; size: NA; J: TRBJ1-6; DNA: TGTGCCAGCAGCTCGGACGGAGAAAAGGGACCCCTCCACTTT; CDR3: CASSSDGEKGPLHF
V: TRBV7-3; D: TRBD1; size: NA; J: TRBJ2-3; DNA: TGTGCCAGCAGCTCGGGACAGGGAGGTACAGATACGCAGTATTTT; CDR3: CASSSGQGGTDTQYF
V: TRBV11-2; D: NA; size: few; J: TRBJ1-6; DNA: TGTGCCAGCAGACCTCAGGGAGTCAATTCACCCCTCCACTTT; CDR3: CASRPQGVNSPLHF
V: TRBV11-2; D: NA; size: NA; J: TRBJ1-6; DNA: TGTGCCAGCAGACCTCAGGGGCGTAATTCACCCCTCCACTTT; CDR3: CASRPQGRNSPLHF
V: TRBV11-2; D: NA; size: NA; J: TRBJ1-1; DNA: TGTGCCAGCAGCCGACAGGATTCCACTGAAGCTTTCTTT; CDR3: CASSRQDSTEAFF
V: TRBV9; D: NA; size: NA; J: TRBJ1-1; DNA: TGTGCCAGCAGCACCGGTATGAACACTGAAGCTTTCTTT; CDR3: CASSTGMNTEAFF
V: TRBV6-6; D: NA; size: NA; J: TRBJ1-2; DNA: TGTGCCATCTCACCCGATGGTCGCCCTTATGGCTACACCTTC; CDR3: CAISPDGRPYGYTF
V: TRBV7-8; D: TRBD1; size: NA; J: TRBJ1-2; DNA: TGTGCCAGCAGTCTGGACAGGGGAGGCTACACCTTC; CDR3: CASSLDRGGYTF
V: TRBV14; D: NA; size: NA; J: TRBJ2-7; DNA: TGTGCCAGCAAGCGACAAGTAGGGGCCGAGCAGTACTTC; CDR3: CASKRQVGAEQYF
V: TRBV5-4; D: NA; size: few; J: TRBJ1-2; DNA: TGTGCCAGCAGCTTTGGAGGGAGCTATGGCTACACCTTC; CDR3: CASSFGGSYGYTF
V: TRBV4-1; D: NA; size: NA; J: TRBJ1-1; DNA: TGCGCCAGCAGCCAAGTCCCGATAGGGGCCCACACTGAAGCTTTCTTT; CDR3: CASSQVPIGAHTEAFF
V: TRBV21-1; D: NA; size: NA; J: TRBJ1-2; DNA: TGTGCCAGCAGCAAGGGACAGGGGGCCGCTGGCTACACCTTC; CDR3: CASSKGQGAAGYTF
V: TRBV3-1/TRBV3-2; D: NA; size: once; J: TRBJ2-1; DNA: TGTGCCAGCAGCCAGAAAGTCTACAATGAGCAGTTCTTC; CDR3: CASSQKVYNEQFF
V: TRBV10-3; D: TRBD2; size: few; J: TRBJ2-3; DNA: TGTGCCACCGCCGGGACTAGCGGCACAGATACGCAGTATTTT; CDR3: CATAGTSGTDTQYF
V: TRBV6-2/TRBV6-3; D: NA; size: NA; J: TRBJ1-1; DNA: TGTGCCAGCAGTTATGACAGCCGGCTGAACACTGAAGCTTTCTTT; CDR3: CASSYDSRLNTEAFF
V: TRBV18; D: NA; size: NA; J: TRBJ1-5; DNA: TGTGCCAGCTCTGCGGGGTTGCCCGGGGAGATTGGGCAGCCCCAGCATTTT; CDR3: CASSAGLPGEIGQPQHF
V: TRBV11-3; D: NA; size: NA; J: TRBJ2-2; DNA: TGTGCCAGCAGCTTAGAGGAGGGGAGGAACACCGGGGAGCTGTTTTTT; CDR3: CASSLEEGRNTGELFF
V: TRBV9; D: NA; size: NA; J: TRBJ1-1; DNA: TGTGCCAGCAGTCGTAGTCCAGGCTTGAACACTGAAGCTTTCTTT; CDR3: CASSRSPGLNTEAFF
V: TRBV25-1; D: TRBD1; size: NA; J: TRBJ1-2; DNA: TGTGCCAGCAGTGCGGGACAGGGGAGGCAAGATGGCTACACCTTC; CDR3: CASSAGQGRQDGYTF
V: TRBV28; D: NA; size: NA; J: TRBJ1-5; DNA: TGTGCCACCGGAACGGGTCACGATAGCAATCAGCCCCAGCATTTT; CDR3: CATGTGHDSNQPQHF
V: TRBV30; D: NA; size: NA; J: TRBJ2-1; DNA: TGTGCCTGGAGTGGCCGGGGCACGAACAATGAGCAGTTCTTC; CDR3: CAWSGRGTNNEQFF
V: TRBV7-8; D: NA; size: NA; J: TRBJ1-3; DNA: TGTGCCAGCAGCCTCCCCGCGGGACAACGAAACACCATATATTTT; CDR3: CASSLPAGQRNTIYF
V: TRBV7-9; D: NA; size: NA; J: TRBJ1-1; DNA: TGTGCCAGCAGCTTACCTCAGAACACTGAAGCTTTCTTT; CDR3: CASSLPQNTEAFF
V: TRBV19; D: TRBD2; size: once; J: TRBJ2-6; DNA: TGTGCCAGTAGTATTAGCGCGGGGGGGCTTGGGGCCAACGTCCTGACTTTC; CDR3: CASSISAGGLGANVLTF
V: TRBV9; D: TRBD1; size: NA; J: TRBJ2-3; DNA: TGTGCCAGCGGCCGGACAGGGAGCACAGATACGCAGTATTTT; CDR3: CASGRTGSTDTQYF